This T cell receptor beta chain was recorded in a study of Ad26.COV2.S vaccination and SARS-CoV-2 variants. Across the whole study: Dosing was one shot or two shots 56 days apart.

As to treatment: over 15 received Ad26.COV2.S at low or high dose, single or two shots; about 5 received placebo; per-sample allocation not given. Repertoires come from day 63 after the first vaccine or placebo injection. The table came from immunoSEQ multiplex PCR; TCRdb's copy has only in-frame clones and leaves some out. The sample has hundreds of thousands of clones; roughly 91% are singletons. Germline V gene lookup returns CDR1 MNHEY and CDR2 SVGAGI. The V end lost 10 bases, the J end lost 2 bases, and 18 bases lay between the germline ends. The CDR3 is made up of 14 amino acids. This receptor was obtained from a person between 18 and 59 years old who received the Ad26.COV2.S COVID-19 vaccine or a placebo. The specimen was peripheral blood, collected in a trial of Ad26.COV2.S vaccine versus placebo. V usage is TRBV6-5 and J usage is TRBJ2-7; D is uncertain. The CDR3 DNA sequence: TGTGCCACTCGAAAGGTCCAAGGCGCCTACGAGCAGTACTTC. It codes for CATRKVQGAYEQYF.